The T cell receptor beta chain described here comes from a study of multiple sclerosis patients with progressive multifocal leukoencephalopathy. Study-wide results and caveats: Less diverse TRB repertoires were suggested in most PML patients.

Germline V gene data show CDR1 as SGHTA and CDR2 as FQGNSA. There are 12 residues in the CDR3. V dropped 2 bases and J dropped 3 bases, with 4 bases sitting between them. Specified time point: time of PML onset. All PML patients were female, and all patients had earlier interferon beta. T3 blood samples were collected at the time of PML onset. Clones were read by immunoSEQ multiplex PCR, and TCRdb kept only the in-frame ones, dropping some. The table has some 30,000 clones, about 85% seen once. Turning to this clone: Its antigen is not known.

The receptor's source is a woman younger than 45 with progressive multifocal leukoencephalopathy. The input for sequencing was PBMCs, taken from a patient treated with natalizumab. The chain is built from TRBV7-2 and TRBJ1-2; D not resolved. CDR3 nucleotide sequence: TGTGCCAGCAGCTTAAGGGACTATGGCTACACCTTC. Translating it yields CASSLRDYGYTF.